This T cell receptor beta chain was found in a study of blood T cell repertoires in COVID-19. Germline CDR1 is SGHAT and CDR2 is FQNNGV. The CDR3 is made up of 16 amino acids. The V end was cut by 2 bases, the J end by 1 base, with 12 bases between. Clones were sequenced by immunoSEQ multiplex PCR, and TCRdb holds only the in-frame ones, with some missing. The sample records tens of thousands of clones, 90% being singletons. This sequence was found in a man between 18 and 29 years old with COVID-19, enrolled during active disease. This chain links TRBV11-2 with TRBJ1-5; no definite D call. Source material: peripheral blood. CDR3 DNA sequence: TGTGCCAGCAGCTTATTTGCGGGTGTAAGCAATCAGCCCCAGCATTTT. It specifies CASSLFAGVSNQPQHF.